A single sample is the source of the 15 T cell receptor beta chains below, sequenced in a study of blood T cell repertoires in COVID-19 (dated by TCRdb to about 2020). Libraries were constructed by the immunoSEQ multiplex PCR assay. TCRdb obtained this table from immuneACCESS and retained in-frame rearrangements with V and J assigned. These tables miss some clones; where compared with another copy, unresolved V genes account for less than half of the shortfall, and the remainder is unexplained. The table for this sample lists fewer than 150,000 clones; about 86% of them were counted only once. Around 8% of the sample is held by the ten biggest clonotypes. The sample consisted of peripheral blood. These receptors came from a human donor in a cohort sampled during active COVID-19.

CDR3 loop: CASGRGGDREATDTQYF. The CDR3 region has the DNA TGTGCCAGCGGGCGGGGAGGAGATCGAGAGGCCACAGATACGCAGTATTTT. The rearrangement uses TRBV5-4 and TRBJ2-3; maybe TRBD2 (6 bases). The CDR3 runs 17 residues. Trimming shortened V by 7 bases and J by 2 bases, and 23 bases separated the two germline ends. CDR1 SGHNT and CDR2 YYREEE come from the germline V gene (reference sequence).

A few counts support this clone. V gene TRBV18 combines with J gene TRBJ2-7; a possible D gene is TRBD2 (6 bases). The CDR3 totals 13 residues. Germline lookup yields CDR1 KGHSH and CDR2 LQKENI. Trimming stripped 2 bases from V and 7 bases from J, with 12 bases between. CDR3 region: CASSPEASGEQYF. The CDR3 DNA is TGTGCCAGCTCACCAGAGGCGAGCGGGGAGCAGTACTTC.

The V call is TRBV15, the J call TRBJ1-3; D might be TRBD1 (5 bases). The germline CDR1 and CDR2 sequences are LNHNV and YYDKDF (reference sequence). The CDR3 spans 16 residues. Trimming removed 5 bases at V and 4 bases at J, with 18 bases between. The CDR3 coding sequence is TGTGCCACCAGCGTAGACGGGGGAGGTGGCGGAAACACCATATATTTT. Protein: CATSVDGGGGGNTIYF.

This sequence joins TRBV5-6 and TRBJ1-1, with unresolved D. Trimming took 1 base from V and 3 from J, leaving 7 bases between them. CDR3 length equals 13 residues. CDR1 is SGHDT and CDR2 is YYEEEE in the germline V gene. The CDR3 protein is CASSLPADTEAFF. The DNA of the CDR3 is TGTGCCAGCAGCTTGCCCGCGGACACTGAAGCTTTCTTT.

The CDR3 DNA reads as TGTGCCAGCAGCGGGGGTTCGCAGGTGGATACGCAGTATTTT. Protein product: CASSGGSQVDTQYF. The chain joins TRBV25-1 to TRBJ2-3; D perhaps matches TRBD2 (6 bases). The CDR3 loop spans 14 amino acids. V lost 6 bases and J lost 6, with 16 bases in between. Germline V gene data show CDR1 as MGHDK and CDR2 as SYGVNS.

The V and J genes are TRBV6-1 and TRBJ1-6; TRBD1 is a possible D gene (6 bases). The CDR3 runs 13 residues. CDR1 and CDR2 (germline): MNHNS, SASEGT. Trimming removed 5 bases from V and 7 bases from J, with 9 bases in between. Here the CDR3 DNA reads TGTGCCAGCAGTTCCCAGGGGAATTCACCCCTCCACTTT. Translated: CASSSQGNSPLHF.

The V gene is TRBV5-1, the J gene TRBJ2-7; D call uncertain. Trimming left V 2 bases short and J 5 bases short, with 5 bases between. CDR1 and CDR2 (germline): SGHRS, YFSETQ. The CDR3 is 11 residues long. This CDR3 is CASSFRDEQYF. CDR3 nucleotides: TGCGCCAGCAGCTTTCGAGACGAGCAGTACTTC.

V gene TRBV5-1 combines with J gene TRBJ2-7, with 7 bases fitting TRBD1. This CDR3 comprises 15 residues. Germline CDR1 SGHRS, CDR2 YFSETQ. Losses at the gene ends were 0 bases for V and 5 bases for J; bases not matched to a gene: 8. The CDR3 DNA reads as TGCGCCAGCAGCTTGGGGGCAGGGGGTCGCGACGAGCAGTACTTC. Translated, it gives CASSLGAGGRDEQYF.

This chain connects TRBV30 to TRBJ1-5, with 8 nucleotides matching TRBD1. In germline, CDR1 is GTSNPN, CDR2 SVGIG (reference sequence). The CDR3 sequence is 16 residues long. J was trimmed by 2 bases and V by 8 bases; bases with no gene match: 14. The CDR3 sequence is CAGDRIGGGGNQPQHF. CDR3 in DNA: TGTGCCGGGGACAGGATCGGAGGGGGTGGCAATCAGCCCCAGCATTTT.

The chain carries TRBV7-9 and TRBJ1-2, with 8 bases that match TRBD1. The CDR3 extends over 15 amino acids. Germline V gives CDR1 SEHNR, CDR2 FQNEAQ (reference sequence). V gave up 4 bases and J gave up 4 bases; unmatched junction bases: 8. The CDR3 bases are TGTGCCAGCAGCTCCGGACAGGGAAGGGGCTATGGCTACACCTTC. Translating it yields CASSSGQGRGYGYTF.

This clone was found once. J is TRBJ2-1 and V is TRBV10-3; D not certain. V dropped 5 bases and J dropped 10 bases, with 12 bases sitting between them. Germline CDR1 and CDR2: ENHRY and SYGVKD. The CDR3 is made up of 12 amino acids. The CDR3 here is CAISNDFGEQFF. The DNA of the CDR3 is TGTGCCATCAGTAACGACTTCGGGGAGCAGTTCTTC.

The CDR3 DNA sequence: TGCGCCAGCACCCTAAAGGGAGGCCTCTCCTACGAGCAGTACTTC. Its translation: CASTLKGGLSYEQYF. The chain uses TRBV5-1 and TRBJ2-7, with a possible D match to TRBD2 (6 bases). V dropped 6 bases and J dropped 0 bases, with 16 bases sitting between them. The CDR3 has 15 residues. CDR1 is SGHRS and CDR2 is YFSETQ in the germline V gene.

CDR3 bases: TGCAGCGTTGAGAAGGGCAGGGGAGGGGAGACCCAGTACTTC. Translating gives CSVEKGRGGETQYF. The rearrangement joins TRBV29-1 to TRBJ2-5, with a tentative D call TRBD2 (7 bases). Germline CDR1 is SQVTM and CDR2 is ANQGSEA. This CDR3 region has 14 residues. The V end was cut by 3 bases, the J end by 5 bases, with 16 bases between.

The V call is TRBV9, the J call TRBJ2-7; 9 nucleotides agree with TRBD2. The CDR3 spans 18 residues. Germline CDR1 SGDLS, CDR2 YYNGEE. The V gene end was trimmed by 0 bases and the J gene end by 1 base; junction bases not matched to a gene: 11. The CDR3 nucleotides read TGTGCCAGCAGCGTAGGGGCGGGGGGGCCCGATTTATCCTACGAGCAGTACTTC. Protein product: CASSVGAGGPDLSYEQYF.

The chain uses TRBV6-4 and TRBJ2-6; 9 nucleotides agree with TRBD1. CDR1 and CDR2 from the germline V gene are MRHNA and SNTAGT. The V segment lost 1 base and the J segment 0 bases; nucleotides outside the gene matches: 4. This CDR3 spans 18 amino acids. The CDR3 protein is CASSDWETGGSGANVLTF. The CDR3, as DNA: TGTGCCAGCAGTGACTGGGAGACAGGGGGCTCTGGGGCCAACGTCCTGACTTTC.